This TCR beta chain was found in a study of CD8+ T cells in alopecia areata. RNA, once extracted, was reverse transcribed into cDNA for use as the sequencing template. Measured with immunoSEQ multiplex PCR; TCRdb has only the in-frame clones, and not every one. In the table there are more than 200,000 clones, roughly two thirds of which are singletons. The CDR3 is made up of 15 amino acids. Trimming left V 3 bases short and J 2 bases short, with 8 bases between. CDR1 is SEHNR, CDR2 FQNEAQ, per germline (reference sequence). This clonotype was obtained from a human donor with alopecia areata. Sequencing was performed on CD4+ T cells sorted from blood, taken at week 0. The chain has TRBV7-9 and TRBJ2-6; D possibly matches TRBD1 or TRBD2 (5 bases each). The CDR3 reads CASSLRGPGANVLTF. For the CDR3, the DNA is TGTGCCAGCAGCTTGAGGGGACCTGGGGCCAACGTCCTGACTTTC.